This record covers a single TCR beta chain. This clone was seen a few times. Its target antigen remains unknown. One base away there is no much larger clone; base qualities are not given. The library came from the immunoSEQ multiplex PCR assay. RNA was extracted from all samples and reverse transcribed into cDNA as template for TCR sequencing. First-strand cDNA was synthesized using SuperScript III with a 2:1 mix of oligo-dT and random hexamers. A synthetic immune receptor repertoire was used to measure amplification bias, and any remaining bias was corrected computationally. As for the original processing: After raw reads were preprocessed to remove errors, the CDR3 was defined following IMGT conventions as running from the conserved cysteine to phenylalanine. To get clonality, Shannon entropy was normalized by log2 of the number of productive unique TCRs and the result was subtracted from 1. Scalp TCRbeta sequences were cross-referenced with sorted blood CD4 and CD8 repertoires so that the CD4 or CD8 identity of scalp clones could be inferred. Imported from immuneACCESS, the table was reduced by TCRdb to in-frame sequences with V and J called. These copies leave out some clones; in studies compared against another copy, an unresolved V gene accounts for under half, and the cause of the remainder is not known. The DNA gave D and trimming, while V, J and clone size come from that table. Within this sample are roughly 150,000 clones, with around 60% of them counted one time only. The ten most abundant clones make up nearly 6.5% of the sample.

The intended sense of this specimen's time point label: baseline before oral tofacitinib. Lesional scalp punch biopsies and peripheral blood were obtained from alopecia areata patients. PBMCs were isolated by density centrifugation and stained for CD3, CD4 and CD8, after which CD4+ and CD8+ T cells were sorted on a FACSAria. This entry is derived from a study of CD8+ T cells in alopecia areata (dated by TCRdb to 2016 to 2018). Study-wide context: Treated patients were enrolled in an open-label pilot trial of oral tofacitinib, 5 to 10 mg twice daily, for moderate-to-severe alopecia areata. Tofacitinib was given for 6 to 18 months, followed by 6 months of follow-up off drug to assess delayed response and recurrence. In both human patients and the C3H/HeJ mouse model, the study applied high-throughput TCRbeta sequencing to look at T cell clonal expansion in alopecia areata. Human TCRbeta sequencing covered scalp tissue and sorted CD4+ and CD8+ peripheral blood T cells from patchy and totalis/universalis alopecia areata patients and healthy controls. Biopsies were taken from tofacitinib-treated patients at baseline and again at 4 and 24 weeks into treatment, and several of those patients also had a later scalp biopsy. Scalp clonality was compared across normal scalp (n=4), patchy alopecia areata scalp (n=8), and alopecia totalis/universalis scalp (n=8). RNA came from the PAXgene miRNA kit for fixed scalp, the miRNeasy kit for PBMCs, and the RNeasy kit for mouse skin. TCRbeta CDR3 regions were amplified by immunoSEQ multiplex PCR with 35 Vbeta forward and 13 Jbeta reverse primers. General findings and caveats noted by the study authors: Compared with normal scalp, lesional scalp, particularly in alopecia totalis/universalis, had higher clonality and more expanded CD8+ clones, which suggests antigenic drive. TCR sequences shared between patients were less clear than in mice, possibly partly because of HLA diversity in the patient population. Scalp TCR repertoire analysis is complicated because resident alphabeta T cells in normal human skin are also sequenced, whereas mouse skin is dominated by gammadelta T cells.

Trimming accounts for 1 base at V and 10 bases at J, while the number of junction bases matched to no gene is 4. The CDR3 spans 13 residues, from the cysteine through the phenylalanine. Only CDR3 DNA is held: 39 bases, read in frame from base 1. CDR1 and CDR2 are read off the germline V gene as SGHDN and FVKESK. This specimen was CD4+ T cells sorted from blood, taken at week 0. The origin of this receptor is a human donor with alopecia areata. The rearranged segments are TRBV14 and TRBJ1-1, with 9 bases aligning to TRBD1. CDR3 sequence: CASSQVGQGRAFF. Here is the DNA: TGTGCCAGCAGCCAAGTGGGACAGGGACGAGCTTTCTTT.